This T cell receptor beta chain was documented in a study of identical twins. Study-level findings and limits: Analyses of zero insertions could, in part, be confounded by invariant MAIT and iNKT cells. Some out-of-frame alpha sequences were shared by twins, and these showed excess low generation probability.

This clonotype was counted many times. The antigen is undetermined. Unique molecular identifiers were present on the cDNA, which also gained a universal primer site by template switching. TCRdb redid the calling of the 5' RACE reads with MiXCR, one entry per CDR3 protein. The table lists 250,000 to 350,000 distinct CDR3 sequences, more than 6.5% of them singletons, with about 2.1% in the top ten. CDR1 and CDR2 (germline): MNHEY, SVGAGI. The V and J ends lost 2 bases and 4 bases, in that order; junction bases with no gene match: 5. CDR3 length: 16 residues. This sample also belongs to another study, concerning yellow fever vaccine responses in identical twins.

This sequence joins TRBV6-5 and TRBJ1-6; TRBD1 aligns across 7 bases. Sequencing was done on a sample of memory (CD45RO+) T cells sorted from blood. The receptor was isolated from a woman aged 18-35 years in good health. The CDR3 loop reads CASSYRGTDYNSPLHF. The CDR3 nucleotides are TGTGCCAGCAGTTACAGGGGGACAGATTATAATTCACCCCTCCACTTT.